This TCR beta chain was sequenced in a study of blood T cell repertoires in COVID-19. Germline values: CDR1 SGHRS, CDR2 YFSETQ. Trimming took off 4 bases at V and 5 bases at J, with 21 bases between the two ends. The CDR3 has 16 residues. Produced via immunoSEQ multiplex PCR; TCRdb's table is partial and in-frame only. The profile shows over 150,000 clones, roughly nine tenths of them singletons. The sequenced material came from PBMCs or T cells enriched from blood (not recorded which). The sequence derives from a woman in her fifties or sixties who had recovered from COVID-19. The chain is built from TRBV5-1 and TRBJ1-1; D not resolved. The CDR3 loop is CASSPKSSGSATEAFF. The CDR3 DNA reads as TGCGCCAGCAGCCCCAAGTCGTCAGGCTCGGCGACTGAAGCTTTCTTT.